Listed below are T cell receptor beta chains from one sample, sequenced in a study of shared clonotypes between healthy human individuals. TCRdb's copy holds only in-frame clones and misses some; the assay was immunoSEQ multiplex PCR. This sample yields around 1.9 million clones, of which 93% are seen a single time; around 1.7% belongs to the top ten. What was sequenced was naive CD8+ T cells from PBMCs. These receptors were collected from a man younger than 35 in good health. Some clones in this sample may be carry-over from other donors' samples. Both conserved end residues are part of each CDR3. D genes are given only for firm matches. Clone size is shown for a subset of rows, as once, few, many or a class of expanded clone.

j_call clone_size d_call v_call cdr3_nt cdr3_aa
TRBJ2-2 - - TRBV5-1 TGCGCCAGCAGCCCCCGAGGGTTCACCGGGGAGCTGTTTTTT CASSPRGFTGELFF
TRBJ2-1 - - TRBV29-1 TGCAGCGCCGCCCCCCCGGCGGTACGGGACCTCTACAATGAGCAGTTCTTC CSAAPPAVRDLYNEQFF
TRBJ1-5 few - TRBV4-1 TGCGCCAGCAGCCCTGGACAAGGCAATCAGCCCCAGCATTTT CASSPGQGNQPQHF
TRBJ2-3 - - TRBV27 TGTGCCAGCAGTTGGGCAGGCACAGATACGCAGTATTTT CASSWAGTDTQYF
TRBJ2-2 - - TRBV6-5 TGTGCCAGCAGTTATACTGGGGGCGGTAGCGGGGAGCTGTTTTTT CASSYTGGGSGELFF
TRBJ1-1 - - TRBV11-2 TGTGCCAGCAGCTTTTACTGGGTGGACACTGAAGCTTTCTTT CASSFYWVDTEAFF
TRBJ1-2 once - TRBV25-1 TGTGCCAGCAGTGCAGGGTTCTATGGCTACACCTTC CASSAGFYGYTF
TRBJ2-3 once TRBD1 TRBV9 TGTGCCAGCAGCGTAGGGGACAGGGGGCGACGGGGTTACCTGGAGGGGCAGTATTTT CASSVGDRGRRGYLEGQYF
TRBJ1-3 - - TRBV2 TGTGCCAGCAGTGAATCGGGGGGCTCTGGAAACACCATATATTTT CASSESGGSGNTIYF
TRBJ2-7 few - TRBV6-6 TGTGCCAGCAGTTACTTCGACAGCTACGAGCAGTACTTC CASSYFDSYEQYF
TRBJ1-5 - - TRBV28 TGTGCCAGCAGTCCCCGGCCCCGGGAGGGGGCCCAGCATTTT CASSPRPREGAQHF
TRBJ2-7 - - TRBV19 TGTGCCAGTGGCGTCGGGACCTCCTACGAGCAGTACTTC CASGVGTSYEQYF
TRBJ2-5 - - TRBV4-3 TGCGCCAGCAGCCATCGTGCGTTGGGACGGGTGTACCAAGAGACCCAGTACTTC CASSHRALGRVYQETQYF
TRBJ1-1 - - TRBV4-3 TGCGCCAGCAACACAGGGTGGGGCATGAACACTGAAGCTTTCTTT CASNTGWGMNTEAFF
TRBJ2-1 - TRBD1 TRBV9 TGTGCCAGCAGCGCGAGACCCGACAGGGGGGACAATGAGCAGTTCTTC CASSARPDRGDNEQFF
TRBJ2-7 - TRBD1 TRBV7-2 TGTGCCAGCAGCTTAGAACAGGGGGCCTTCTACGAGCAGTACTTC CASSLEQGAFYEQYF
TRBJ2-3 - TRBD2 TRBV25-1 TGTGCCAGCAGTGACCCGCGGCGGGAGTCCCCAGATACGCAGTATTTT CASSDPRRESPDTQYF
TRBJ2-5 - TRBD2 TRBV5-4 TGTGCCAGCAGCTCACGGACTAGCGGGGAGACCCAGTACTTC CASSSRTSGETQYF
TRBJ2-7 - TRBD1 TRBV4-3 TGCGCCAGCAGCCAAAAGGACAGGGGCAACGAGCAGTACTTC CASSQKDRGNEQYF
TRBJ2-5 - TRBD2 TRBV30 TGTGCCTGGAATGGACTAGCGGGAGACTGGGAGACCCAGTACTTC CAWNGLAGDWETQYF
TRBJ1-5 few - TRBV9 TGTGCCAGCAGCGTAGGTTGGAATCAGCCCCAGCATTTT CASSVGWNQPQHF
TRBJ2-1 - TRBD2 TRBV5-1 TGCGCCAGCAGCTTGCCCGGGAGCGGGAGGTACTACAATGAGCAGTTCTTC CASSLPGSGRYYNEQFF
TRBJ2-3 - - TRBV7-6 TGTGCCAGCAGCTTAGCCCAGGGGCCAGATACGCAGTATTTT CASSLAQGPDTQYF
TRBJ1-2 - - TRBV10-3 TGTGCCATCAGTGAGGGGCAGGGAGGCGGCTACACCTTC CAISEGQGGGYTF
TRBJ2-7 - - TRBV11-2 TGTGCCAGCAGCTTGGGCGGAGCCTCCTACGAGCAGTACTTC CASSLGGASYEQYF
TRBJ2-1 - - TRBV5-1 TGCGCCAGCAGCTTGTTTCTGGCAGGGACCTACAATGAGCAGTTCTTC CASSLFLAGTYNEQFF
TRBJ1-5 - TRBD1 TRBV28 TGTGCCAGCAGTTTCTTCGGGACAGGGGGCGGCTATAGCAATCAGCCCCAGCATTTT CASSFFGTGGGYSNQPQHF
TRBJ2-7 - - TRBV27 TGTGCCAGCAGTCCGACTAGCTCCTACGAGCAGTACTTC CASSPTSSYEQYF
TRBJ1-2 - - TRBV25-1 TGTGCCAGCAGTGATGGCGGGGGGCTCGGCTATGGCTACACCTTC CASSDGGGLGYGYTF
TRBJ2-2 - - TRBV7-3 TGTGCCAGCAGCTTAACGTATGGGACTGCATCGATAGGGGAGCTGTTTTTT CASSLTYGTASIGELFF
TRBJ1-2 few - TRBV5-1 TGCGCCAGCAGCTCGGGCGGCTACCGTCGTGGCTACACCTTC CASSSGGYRRGYTF
TRBJ2-3 - - TRBV7-2 TGTGCCAGCAGCTCACTACTTAAGTCCACAGATACGCAGTATTTT CASSSLLKSTDTQYF
TRBJ1-2 - - TRBV11-2 TGTGCCAGCAGCTCCAGATTAGGGAGGTACTATGGCTACACCTTC CASSSRLGRYYGYTF
TRBJ2-3 - - TRBV27 TGTGCCAGCAGTTTATGGGGTGATACGCAGTATTTT CASSLWGDTQYF
TRBJ2-7 few TRBD1 TRBV18 TGTGCCAGCTCACCACCGGGACAGGGGGTCTACGAGCAGTACTTC CASSPPGQGVYEQYF
TRBJ2-4 - - TRBV2 TGTGCCAGCAGTGAGAATCTGGGTTCATCCAAAAACATTCAGTACTTC CASSENLGSSKNIQYF
TRBJ2-7 - - TRBV29-1 TGCAGCGTTGGGGGAATTTTAGGGTACGAGCAGTACTTC CSVGGILGYEQYF
TRBJ1-5 - - TRBV28 TGTGCCAGCAGTCCTGGGGGTGGGCCAAACCCTTCGAATCAGCCCCAGCATTTT CASSPGGGPNPSNQPQHF
TRBJ2-2 - - TRBV9 TGTGCCAGCAGCGTACAATCTGCCGGGGAGCTGTTTTTT CASSVQSAGELFF